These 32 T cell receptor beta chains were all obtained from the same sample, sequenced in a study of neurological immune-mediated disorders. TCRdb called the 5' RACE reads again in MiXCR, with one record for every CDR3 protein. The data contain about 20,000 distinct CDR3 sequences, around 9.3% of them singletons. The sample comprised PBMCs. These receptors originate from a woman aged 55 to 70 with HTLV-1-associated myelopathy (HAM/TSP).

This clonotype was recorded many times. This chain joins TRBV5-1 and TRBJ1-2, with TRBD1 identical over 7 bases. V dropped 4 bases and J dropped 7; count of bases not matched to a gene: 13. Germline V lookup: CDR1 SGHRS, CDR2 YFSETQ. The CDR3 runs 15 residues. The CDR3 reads CASSTQTGAPTGYTF. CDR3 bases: TGCGCCAGCAGCACACAAACAGGGGCTCCGACTGGCTACACCTTC.

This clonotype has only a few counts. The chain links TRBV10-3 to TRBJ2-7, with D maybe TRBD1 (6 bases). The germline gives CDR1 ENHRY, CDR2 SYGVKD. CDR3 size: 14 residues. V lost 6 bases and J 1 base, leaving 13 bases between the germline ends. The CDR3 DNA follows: TGTGCCATCAGGCGACAGGTAACATCCTACGAGCAGTACTTC. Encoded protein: CAIRRQVTSYEQYF.

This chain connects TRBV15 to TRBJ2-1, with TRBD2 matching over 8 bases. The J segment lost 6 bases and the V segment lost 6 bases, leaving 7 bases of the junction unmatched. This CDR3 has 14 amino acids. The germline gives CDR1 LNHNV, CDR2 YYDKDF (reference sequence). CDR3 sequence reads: CATSIGGAANEQFF. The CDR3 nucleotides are TGTGCCACCAGTATCGGGGGGGCGGCCAATGAGCAGTTCTTC.

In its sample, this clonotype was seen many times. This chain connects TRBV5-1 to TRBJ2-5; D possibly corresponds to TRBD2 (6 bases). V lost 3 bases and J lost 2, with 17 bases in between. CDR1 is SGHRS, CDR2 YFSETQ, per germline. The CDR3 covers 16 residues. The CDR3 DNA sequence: TGCGCCAGCAGCTGGACGGTCGGAGGAGGGCAAGAGACCCAGTACTTC. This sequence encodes CASSWTVGGGQETQYF.

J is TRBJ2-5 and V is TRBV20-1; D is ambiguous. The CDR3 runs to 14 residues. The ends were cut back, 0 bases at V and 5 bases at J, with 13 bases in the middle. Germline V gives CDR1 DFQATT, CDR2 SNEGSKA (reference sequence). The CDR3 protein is CSAREWSFWETQYF. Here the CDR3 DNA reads TGCAGTGCTAGAGAGTGGTCCTTTTGGGAGACCCAGTACTTC.

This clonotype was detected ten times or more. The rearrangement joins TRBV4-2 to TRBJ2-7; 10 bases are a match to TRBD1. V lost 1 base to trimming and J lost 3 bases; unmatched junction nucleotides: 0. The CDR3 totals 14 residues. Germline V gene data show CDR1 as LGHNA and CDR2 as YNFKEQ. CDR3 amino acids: CASSQGDRGYEQYF. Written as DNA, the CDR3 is TGTGCCAGCAGCCAAGGGGACAGGGGCTACGAGCAGTACTTC.

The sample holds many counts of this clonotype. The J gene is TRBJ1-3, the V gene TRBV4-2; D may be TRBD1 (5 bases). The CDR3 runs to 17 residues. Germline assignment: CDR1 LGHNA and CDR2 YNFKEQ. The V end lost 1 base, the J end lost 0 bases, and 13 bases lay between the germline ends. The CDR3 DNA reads TGTGCCAGCAGCCAAGCAGGAGGGGCTTCCTCTGGAAACACCATATATTTT. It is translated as CASSQAGGASSGNTIYF.

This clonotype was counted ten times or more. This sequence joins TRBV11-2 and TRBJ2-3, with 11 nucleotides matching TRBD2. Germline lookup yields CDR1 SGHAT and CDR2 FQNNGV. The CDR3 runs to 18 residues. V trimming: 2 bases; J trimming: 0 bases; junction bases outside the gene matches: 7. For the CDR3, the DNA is TGTGCCAGCAGCTTAATGATAGCGGGGGGGATTAGCACAGATACGCAGTATTTT. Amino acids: CASSLMIAGGISTDTQYF.

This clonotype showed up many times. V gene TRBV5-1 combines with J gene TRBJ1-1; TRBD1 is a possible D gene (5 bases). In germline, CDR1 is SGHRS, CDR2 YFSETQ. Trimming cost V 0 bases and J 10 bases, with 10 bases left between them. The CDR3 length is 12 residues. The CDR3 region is CASSLEHGGAFF. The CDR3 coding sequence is TGCGCCAGCAGCTTGGAACACGGGGGAGCTTTCTTT.

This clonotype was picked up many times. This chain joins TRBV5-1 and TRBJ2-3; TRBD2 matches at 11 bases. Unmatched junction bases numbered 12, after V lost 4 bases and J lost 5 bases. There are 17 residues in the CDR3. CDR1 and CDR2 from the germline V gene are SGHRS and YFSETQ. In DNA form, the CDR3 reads TGCGCCAGCAGCAGAGTAGCGGGGGGGCCGTCTGTAGATACGCAGTATTTT. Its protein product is CASSRVAGGPSVDTQYF.

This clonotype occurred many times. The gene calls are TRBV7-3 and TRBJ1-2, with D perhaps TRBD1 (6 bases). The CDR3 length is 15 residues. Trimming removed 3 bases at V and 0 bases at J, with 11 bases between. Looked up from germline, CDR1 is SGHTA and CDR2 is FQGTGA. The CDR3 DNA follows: TGTGCCAGCAGCTTCTCCGGGGGCTCTAACTATGGCTACACCTTC. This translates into CASSFSGGSNYGYTF.

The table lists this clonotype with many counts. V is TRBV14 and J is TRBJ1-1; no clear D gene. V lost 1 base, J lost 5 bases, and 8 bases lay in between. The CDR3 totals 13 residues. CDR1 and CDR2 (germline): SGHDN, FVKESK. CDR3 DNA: TGTGCCAGCAGCCAAGGCGGGAGAACTGAAGCTTTCTTT. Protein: CASSQGGRTEAFF. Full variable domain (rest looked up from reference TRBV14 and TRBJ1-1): EAGVTQFPSHSVIEKGQTVTLRCDPISGHDNLYWYRRVMGKEIKFLLHFVKESKQDESGMPNNRFLAERTGGTYSTLKVQPAELEDSGVYFCASSQGGRTEAFFGQGTRLTVV.

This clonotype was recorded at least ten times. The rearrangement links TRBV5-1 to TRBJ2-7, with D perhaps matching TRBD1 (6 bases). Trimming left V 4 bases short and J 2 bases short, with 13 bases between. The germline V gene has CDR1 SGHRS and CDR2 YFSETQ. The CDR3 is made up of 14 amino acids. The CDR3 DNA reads TGCGCCAGCAGCATAGACAGGATTCCCTACGAGCAGTACTTC. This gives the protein CASSIDRIPYEQYF.

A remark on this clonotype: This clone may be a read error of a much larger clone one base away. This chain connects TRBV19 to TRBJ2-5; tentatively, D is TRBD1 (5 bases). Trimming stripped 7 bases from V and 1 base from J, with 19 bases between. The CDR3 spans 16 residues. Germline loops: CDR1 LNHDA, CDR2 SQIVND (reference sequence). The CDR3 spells CASTPAPGHGQETQYF. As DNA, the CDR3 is TGTGCCAGTACGCCCGCACCAGGACATGGCCAAGAGACCCAGTACTTC.

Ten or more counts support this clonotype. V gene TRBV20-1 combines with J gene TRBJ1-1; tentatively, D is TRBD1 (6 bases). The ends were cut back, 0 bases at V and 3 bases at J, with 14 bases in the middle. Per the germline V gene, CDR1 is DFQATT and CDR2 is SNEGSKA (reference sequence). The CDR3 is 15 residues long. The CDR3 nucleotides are TGCAGTGCTAGAGATCTGGGGGGCCGAGACACTGAAGCTTTCTTT. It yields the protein CSARDLGGRDTEAFF.

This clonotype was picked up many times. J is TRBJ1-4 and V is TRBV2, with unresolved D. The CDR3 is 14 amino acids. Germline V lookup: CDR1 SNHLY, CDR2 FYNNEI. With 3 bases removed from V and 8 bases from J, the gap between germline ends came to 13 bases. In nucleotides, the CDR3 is TGTGCCAGCAGTGAGTACAACGAAGGAGAAAAACTGTTTTTT. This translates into CASSEYNEGEKLFF.

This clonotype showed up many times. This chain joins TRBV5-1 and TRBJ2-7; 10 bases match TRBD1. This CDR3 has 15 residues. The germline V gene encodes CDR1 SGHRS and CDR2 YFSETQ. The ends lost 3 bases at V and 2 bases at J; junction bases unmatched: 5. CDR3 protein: CASSYSGTGAYEQYF. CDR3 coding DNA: TGCGCCAGCAGCTACTCCGGGACAGGGGCCTACGAGCAGTACTTC.

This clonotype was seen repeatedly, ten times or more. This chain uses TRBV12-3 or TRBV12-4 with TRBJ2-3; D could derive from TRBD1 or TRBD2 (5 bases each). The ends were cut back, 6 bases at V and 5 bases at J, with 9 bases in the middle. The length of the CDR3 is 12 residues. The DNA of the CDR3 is TGTGCCAGCAGCCTTGGGGGAGATACGCAGTATTTT. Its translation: CASSLGGDTQYF.

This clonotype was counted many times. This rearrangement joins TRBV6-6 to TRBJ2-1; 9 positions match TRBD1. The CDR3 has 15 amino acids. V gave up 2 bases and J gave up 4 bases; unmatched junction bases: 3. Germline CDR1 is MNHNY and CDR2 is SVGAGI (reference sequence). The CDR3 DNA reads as TGTGCCAGCAGTTACGACGGGACAGGGTACAATGAGCAGTTCTTC. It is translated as CASSYDGTGYNEQFF.

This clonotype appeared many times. Written as DNA, the CDR3 is TGCAGTGCTAGCTTGCCCAGGGGGGATGGCTACACCTTC. As protein: CSASLPRGDGYTF. This chain joins TRBV20-1 and TRBJ1-2; 7 nucleotides agree with TRBD1. V lost 3 bases to trimming and J lost 6 bases; unmatched junction nucleotides: 7. The germline V gene has CDR1 DFQATT and CDR2 SNEGSKA (reference sequence). The CDR3 has 13 residues.

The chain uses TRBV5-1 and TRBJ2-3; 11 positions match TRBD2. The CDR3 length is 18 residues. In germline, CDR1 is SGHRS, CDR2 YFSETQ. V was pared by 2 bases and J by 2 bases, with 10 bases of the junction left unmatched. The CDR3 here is CASSFLASGGRFTDTQYF. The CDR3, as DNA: TGCGCCAGCAGCTTCCTGGCTAGCGGGGGGAGGTTCACAGATACGCAGTATTTT.

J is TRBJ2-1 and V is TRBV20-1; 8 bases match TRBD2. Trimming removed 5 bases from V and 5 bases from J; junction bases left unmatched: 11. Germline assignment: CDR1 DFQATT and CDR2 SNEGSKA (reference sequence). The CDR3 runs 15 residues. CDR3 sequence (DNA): TGCAGTGCTCCCAACTCGGGACTAGAAGACAATGAGCAGTTCTTC. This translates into CSAPNSGLEDNEQFF.

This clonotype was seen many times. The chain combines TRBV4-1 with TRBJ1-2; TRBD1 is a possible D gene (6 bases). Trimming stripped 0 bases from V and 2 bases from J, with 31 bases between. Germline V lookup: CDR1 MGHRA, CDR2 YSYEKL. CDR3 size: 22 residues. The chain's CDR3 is CASSQDSRLHWGQGISNYGYTF. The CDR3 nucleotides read TGCGCCAGCAGCCAAGATAGCCGGCTACATTGGGGGCAGGGGATATCGAACTATGGCTACACCTTC.

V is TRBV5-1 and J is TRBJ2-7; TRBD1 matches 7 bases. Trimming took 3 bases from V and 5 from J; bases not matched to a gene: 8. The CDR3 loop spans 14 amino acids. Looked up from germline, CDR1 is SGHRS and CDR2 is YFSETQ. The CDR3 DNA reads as TGCGCCAGCAGCTCGGGGACAGTGGCCCACGAGCAGTACTTC. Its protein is CASSSGTVAHEQYF.

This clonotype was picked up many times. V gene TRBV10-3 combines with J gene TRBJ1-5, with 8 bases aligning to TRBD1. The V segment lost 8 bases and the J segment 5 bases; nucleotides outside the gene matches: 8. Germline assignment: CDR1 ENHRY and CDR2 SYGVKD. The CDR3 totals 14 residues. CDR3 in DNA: TGTGCCATCGGAGGACAGGGAGCTGATCAGCCCCAGCATTTT. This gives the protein CAIGGQGADQPQHF.

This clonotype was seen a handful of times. The CDR3 bases are TGTGCCAGCAGCCCCCGGGACAGGCCGAACTATGGCTACACCTTC. Protein sequence: CASSPRDRPNYGYTF. The chain recombines TRBV3-1 with TRBJ1-2, with 8 positions matching TRBD1. The CDR3 has 15 residues. The V segment lost 4 bases and the J segment 2 bases; nucleotides outside the gene matches: 6. Per germline, CDR1 LGHDT and CDR2 YNNKEL (reference sequence). Supplemented by reference TRBV3-1 and TRBJ1-2, the full variable domain reads DTAVSQTPKYLVTQMGNDKSIKCEQNLGHDTMYWYKQDSKKFLKIMFSYNNKELIINETVPNRFSPKSPDKAHLNLHINSLELGDSAVYFCASSPRDRPNYGYTFGSGTRLTVV.

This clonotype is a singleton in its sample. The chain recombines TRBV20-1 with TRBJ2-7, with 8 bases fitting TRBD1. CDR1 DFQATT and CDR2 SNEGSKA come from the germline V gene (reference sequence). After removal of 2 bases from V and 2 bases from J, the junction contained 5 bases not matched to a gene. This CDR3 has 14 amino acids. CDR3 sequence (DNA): TGCAGTGCTAGAACTCCAGGGGGCACCTACGAGCAGTACTTC. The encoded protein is CSARTPGGTYEQYF.

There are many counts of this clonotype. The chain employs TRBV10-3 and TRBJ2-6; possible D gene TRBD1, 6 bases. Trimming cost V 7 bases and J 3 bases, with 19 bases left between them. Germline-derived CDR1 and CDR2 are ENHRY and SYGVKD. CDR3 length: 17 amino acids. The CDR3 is CAIMGAGRGGGANVLTF. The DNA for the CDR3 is TGTGCCATCATGGGGGCCGGTAGGGGCGGTGGGGCCAACGTCCTGACTTTC.

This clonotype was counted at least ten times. The CDR3 spells CASSLLSLSRTDTQYF. CDR3 in DNA: TGTGCCAGCAGCTTACTAAGCCTCTCTAGGACAGATACGCAGTATTTT. The V gene is TRBV7-9, the J gene TRBJ2-3; D not resolved. This CDR3 is 16 amino acids long. Germline V gene data show CDR1 as SEHNR and CDR2 as FQNEAQ (reference sequence). V was cut by 2 bases and J by 3 bases, with 15 bases left in between.

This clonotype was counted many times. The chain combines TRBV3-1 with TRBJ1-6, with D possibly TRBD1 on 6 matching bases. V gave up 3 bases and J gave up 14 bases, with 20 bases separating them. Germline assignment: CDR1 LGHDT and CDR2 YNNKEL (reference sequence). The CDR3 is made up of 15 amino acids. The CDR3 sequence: CASSHPNRAEGTLHF. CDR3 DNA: TGTGCCAGCAGCCATCCGAACAGGGCCGAGGGCACCCTCCACTTT.

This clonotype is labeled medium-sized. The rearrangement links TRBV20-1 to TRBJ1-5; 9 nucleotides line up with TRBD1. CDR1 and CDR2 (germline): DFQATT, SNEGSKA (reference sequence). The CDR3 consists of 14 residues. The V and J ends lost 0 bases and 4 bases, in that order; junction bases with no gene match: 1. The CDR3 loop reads CSARETGGNQPQHF. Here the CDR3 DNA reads TGCAGTGCTAGAGAGACAGGGGGTAATCAGCCCCAGCATTTT.

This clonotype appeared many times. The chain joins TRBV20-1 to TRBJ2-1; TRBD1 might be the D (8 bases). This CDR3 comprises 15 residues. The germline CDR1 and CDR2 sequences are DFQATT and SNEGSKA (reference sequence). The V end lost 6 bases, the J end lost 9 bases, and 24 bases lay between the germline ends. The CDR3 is CSAGGRAGGYSEQFF. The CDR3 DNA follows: TGCAGTGCGGGGGGGAGGGCAGGGGGCTATAGTGAGCAGTTCTTC.